The sequence of this TCR beta chain was determined in a study of cytomegalovirus exposure and HLA in healthy donors. The ends lost 7 bases at V and 6 bases at J; junction bases unmatched: 8. CDR1 SNHLY and CDR2 FYNNEI come from the germline V gene. The CDR3 is 15 amino acids. Findings and caveats of the study: Altogether, 150 to 200 TCR beta chains were recorded as cytomegalovirus-associated. In an earlier analysis, most TCR beta V segments were productive about 87% or about 30% of the time.

Primers included in the PCR were 60 Vbeta and 13 Jbeta primers. Clones were read by immunoSEQ multiplex PCR, and TCRdb kept only the in-frame ones, dropping some. The sample includes roughly 100,000 clones. A remark on this clone: Its antigen is unidentified.

Sequences were obtained from PBMCs. The receptor comes from a man aged 40-55 years in good health and CMV-seronegative. The chain combines TRBV2 with TRBJ1-5, with 11 nucleotides matching TRBD1. In DNA, the CDR3 is TGTGCCAGCACCCTACCCGGGACAGGGGGTCAGCCCCAGCATTTT. As protein: CASTLPGTGGQPQHF.